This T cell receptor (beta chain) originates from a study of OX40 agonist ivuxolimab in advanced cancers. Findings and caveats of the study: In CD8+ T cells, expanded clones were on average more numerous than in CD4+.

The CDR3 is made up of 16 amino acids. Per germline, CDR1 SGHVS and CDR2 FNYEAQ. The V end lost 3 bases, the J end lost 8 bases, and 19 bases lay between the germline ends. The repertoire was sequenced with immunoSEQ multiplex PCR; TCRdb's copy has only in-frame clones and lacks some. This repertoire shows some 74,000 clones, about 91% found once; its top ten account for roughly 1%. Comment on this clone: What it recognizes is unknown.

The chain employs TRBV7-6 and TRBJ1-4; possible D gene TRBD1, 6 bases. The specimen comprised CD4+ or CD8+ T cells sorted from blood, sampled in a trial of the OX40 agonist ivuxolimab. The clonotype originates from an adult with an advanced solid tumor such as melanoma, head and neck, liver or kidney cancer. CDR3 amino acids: CASSLVSPGTQEKLFF. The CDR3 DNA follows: TGTGCCAGCAGCTTGGTGTCTCCCGGGACACAGGAAAAACTGTTTTTT.